The 14 T cell receptor beta chains given below trace back to one sample, sequenced in a study of cytomegalovirus exposure and HLA in healthy donors. Amplification used 60 Vbeta primers and 13 Jbeta primers. Method: immunoSEQ multiplex PCR; TCRdb's copy keeps in-frame clones and lacks some. The sample holds about 100,000 clones, around 76% seen once. Sequences were obtained from PBMCs. Receptor source: a woman aged 60 to 75 in good health and CMV-seropositive.

The chain uses TRBV6-5 and TRBJ2-7; no definite D call. The CDR3 sequence is 14 residues long. The V gene's germline CDR1 is MNHEY and CDR2 SVGAGI. Between the trimmed V and J ends, which lost 2 bases and 1 base, there was a span of 9 bases. The DNA of the CDR3 is TGTGCCAGCAGTTACGAGGTTGGGTCCTACGAGCAGTACTTC. Translated, it gives CASSYEVGSYEQYF.

J is TRBJ2-1 and V is TRBV29-1; D might be TRBD2 (6 bases). Germline CDR1 reads SQVTM; CDR2 reads ANQGSEA. The CDR3 has 11 residues. Between the trimmed V and J ends, which lost 8 bases and 10 bases, there was a span of 15 bases. CDR3: CSLGSGKEQFF. DNA of the CDR3: TGCAGCTTGGGTAGCGGTAAAGAGCAGTTCTTC.

In its sample, this clone was seen once. This chain links TRBV27 with TRBJ1-2; D remains ambiguous. This CDR3 comprises 13 residues. Trimming took 0 bases from V and 3 from J, leaving 5 bases between them. CDR1 and CDR2 from the germline V gene are MNHEY and SMNVEV (reference sequence). The DNA of the CDR3 is TGTGCCAGCAGTTTATCGGCGGACTATGGCTACACCTTC. Its translation is CASSLSADYGYTF.

This clone was seen more than once but under ten times. V gene TRBV14 combines with J gene TRBJ2-4; no clear D gene. Germline assignment: CDR1 SGHDN and CDR2 FVKESK. V was cut by 0 bases and J by 0 bases, with 18 bases left in between. This CDR3 spans 19 amino acids. The chain's CDR3 is CASSQDILLVALAKNIQYF. The CDR3 region has the DNA TGTGCCAGCAGCCAAGATATTCTGTTGGTAGCCCTAGCCAAAAACATTCAGTACTTC.

This clone has a single count. The CDR3 coding sequence is TGTGCCAGCTCACCTCCCGGACATCTTGGAAACACCATATATTTT. It is translated as CASSPPGHLGNTIYF. The J gene is TRBJ1-3, the V gene TRBV18, with a possible D match to TRBD1 (5 bases). The V end lost 3 bases, the J end lost 3 bases, and 12 bases lay between the germline ends. There are 15 residues in the CDR3. Germline-derived CDR1 and CDR2 are KGHSH and LQKENI. Looking up the rest from reference TRBV18 and TRBJ1-3 gives the full variable domain: NAGVMQNPRHLVRRRGQEARLRCSPMKGHSHVYWYRQLPEEGLKFMVYLQKENIIDESGMPKERFSAEFPKEGPSILRIQQVVRGDSAAYFCASSPPGHLGNTIYFGEGSWLTVV.

In its sample, this clone was seen once. CDR3 in amino acids: CAWARASFGEQFF. CDR3 bases: TGTGCCTGGGCCCGGGCTAGCTTCGGGGAGCAGTTCTTC. The genes are TRBV30 and TRBJ2-1; D is possibly TRBD2 (5 bases). The germline V and J ends were trimmed by 5 bases and 10 bases, with 18 bases remaining between them. This CDR3 is 13 amino acids long. Germline CDR1 reads GTSNPN; CDR2 reads SVGIG (reference sequence). The full variable domain, in which reference TRBV30 and TRBJ2-1 provide the parts outside the CDR3, is SQTIHQWPATLVQPVGSPLSLECTVEGTSNPNLYWYRQAAGRGLQLLFYSVGIGQISSEVPQNLSASRPQDRQFILSSKKLLLSDSGFYLCAWARASFGEQFFGPGTRLTVL.

This chain connects TRBV5-1 to TRBJ2-5; 10 bases line up with TRBD2. Germline loops: CDR1 SGHRS, CDR2 YFSETQ. With V trimmed by 4 bases and J by 5 bases, 14 bases remained unmatched. The CDR3 loop spans 17 amino acids. The CDR3 region has the DNA TGCGCCAGCAGCCCGATCCCACCTAGCGGGAGAAGGGAGACCCAGTACTTC. Translated, it gives CASSPIPPSGRRETQYF.

On this clone: The sample has other DNA sequences that encode this CDR3 too. The J gene is TRBJ1-2, the V gene TRBV30; TRBD1 is a possible D gene (6 bases). Germline V gene sequence: CDR1 GTSNPN, CDR2 SVGIG (reference sequence). V was pared by 3 bases and J by 4 bases, with 9 bases between. This CDR3 contains 12 residues. For the CDR3, the DNA is TGTGCCTGGAGAGGGGGGGGCTATGGCTACACCTTC. This gives the protein CAWRGGGYGYTF. Combining the CDR3 with reference TRBV30 and TRBJ1-2 gives the whole variable domain SQTIHQWPATLVQPVGSPLSLECTVEGTSNPNLYWYRQAAGRGLQLLFYSVGIGQISSEVPQNLSASRPQDRQFILSSKKLLLSDSGFYLCAWRGGGYGYTFGSGTRLTVV.

The rearrangement links TRBV2 to TRBJ2-7, with D tentatively TRBD2 (5 bases). This CDR3 has 13 amino acids. V was shortened by 5 bases and J by 2 bases, with 10 bases between the two germline ends. The germline gives CDR1 SNHLY, CDR2 FYNNEI. DNA of the CDR3: TGTGCCAGCAGTATCGTCGGGGCCTACGAGCAGTACTTC. The encoded protein is CASSIVGAYEQYF. The variable domain in full, completed from reference TRBV2 and TRBJ2-7, reads EPEVTQTPSHQVTQMGQEVILRCVPISNHLYFYWYRQILGQKVEFLVSFYNNEISEKSEIFDDQFSVERPDGSNFTLKIRSTKLEDSAMYFCASSIVGAYEQYFGPGTRLTVT.

The gene calls are TRBV20-1 and TRBJ1-2; D is ambiguous. V gave up 4 bases and J gave up 5 bases, with 8 bases separating them. The CDR3 has 11 amino acids. The germline gives CDR1 DFQATT, CDR2 SNEGSKA (reference sequence). CDR3 residues: CSAISRYGYTF. The CDR3 DNA reads TGCAGTGCTATAAGCCGTTATGGCTACACCTTC.

The J gene is TRBJ2-7, the V gene TRBV19; possible D gene TRBD1, 5 bases. Per the germline V gene, CDR1 is LNHDA and CDR2 is SQIVND (reference sequence). V lost 5 bases to trimming and J lost 2 bases, with 13 bases between them. This CDR3 contains 14 residues. CDR3: CASSETVEPYEQYF. CDR3 bases: TGTGCCAGTAGTGAGACAGTGGAACCCTACGAGCAGTACTTC.

The chain has TRBV13 and TRBJ1-1; D might be TRBD1 (5 bases). The V gene lost 3 bases and the J gene lost 1 base, with 9 bases spanning the gap. This CDR3 is 14 amino acids long. Germline assignment: CDR1 PRHDT and CDR2 FYEKMQ (reference sequence). DNA of the CDR3: TGTGCCAGCAGCTTGCAGACAGAGAACACTGAAGCTTTCTTT. Protein: CASSLQTENTEAFF. Filled out from reference TRBV13 and TRBJ1-1, the complete variable domain reads AAGVIQSPRHLIKEKRETATLKCYPIPRHDTVYWYQQGPGQDPQFLISFYEKMQSDKGSIPDRFSAQQFSDYHSELNMSSLELGDSALYFCASSLQTENTEAFFGQGTRLTVV.

The chain uses TRBV28 and TRBJ2-7; TRBD2 is a possible D gene (5 bases). Germline CDR1 is MDHEN and CDR2 is SYDVKM. This CDR3 comprises 12 residues. V gave up 7 bases and J gave up 1 base, with 8 bases separating them. CDR3 sequence (DNA): TGTGCCAGCACCGAGCGGTCCTACGAGCAGTACTTC. It codes for CASTERSYEQYF.

This clone appeared a few times. Other DNA sequences within the sample encode an identical CDR3. This rearrangement joins TRBV6-1 to TRBJ1-1; TRBD1 matches at 9 bases. Per germline, CDR1 MNHNS and CDR2 SASEGT. The V gene end was trimmed by 3 bases and the J gene end by 3 bases; junction bases not matched to a gene: 2. This CDR3 region has 14 residues. CDR3 sequence reads: CASSEDRGDTEAFF. The DNA for the CDR3 is TGTGCCAGCAGTGAGGACAGGGGAGACACTGAAGCTTTCTTT.